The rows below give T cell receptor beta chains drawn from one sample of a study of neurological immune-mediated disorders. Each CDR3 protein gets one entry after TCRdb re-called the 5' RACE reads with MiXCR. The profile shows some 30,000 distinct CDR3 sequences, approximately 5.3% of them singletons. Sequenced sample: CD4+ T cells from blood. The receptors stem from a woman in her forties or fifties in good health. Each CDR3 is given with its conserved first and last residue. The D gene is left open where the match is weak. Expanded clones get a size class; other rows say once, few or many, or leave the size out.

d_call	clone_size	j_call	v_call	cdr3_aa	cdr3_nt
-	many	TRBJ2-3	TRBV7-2	CASSPRGPTDTQYF	TGTGCCAGCAGCCCCCGAGGCCCCACAGATACGCAGTATTTT
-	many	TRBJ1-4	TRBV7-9	CASSLVGFNEKLFF	TGTGCCAGCAGCTTAGTAGGGTTTAATGAAAAACTGTTTTTT
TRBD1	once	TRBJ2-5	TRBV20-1	CSTQQGQETQYF	TGCAGTACTCAACAGGGGCAAGAGACCCAGTACTTC
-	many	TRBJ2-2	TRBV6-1	CASSKTTGELFF	TGTGCCAGCAGTAAAACGACGGGGGAGCTGTTTTTT
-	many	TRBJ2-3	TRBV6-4	CASSDSGGGADTQYF	TGTGCCAGCAGTGACTCTGGGGGGGGCGCAGATACGCAGTATTTT
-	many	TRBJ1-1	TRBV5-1	CASSEGMNTEAFF	TGCGCCAGCAGCGAGGGGATGAACACTGAAGCTTTCTTT
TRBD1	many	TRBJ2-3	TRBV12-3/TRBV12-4	CASSRTGGPDTQYF	TGTGCCAGCAGCCGGACAGGGGGCCCAGATACGCAGTATTTT
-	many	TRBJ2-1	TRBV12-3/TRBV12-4	CASSSHRSDEQFF	TGTGCCAGCAGTTCCCACAGGTCCGATGAGCAGTTCTTC
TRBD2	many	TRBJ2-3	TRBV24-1	CATSDSSGRAGRDTQYF	TGTGCCACCAGTGATTCCAGCGGGAGGGCCGGGAGGGATACGCAGTATTTT
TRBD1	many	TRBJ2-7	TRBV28	CASSPLDREYEQYF	TGTGCCAGCAGTCCCTTGGACAGGGAATACGAGCAGTACTTC
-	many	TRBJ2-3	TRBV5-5	CASSSPDRATDTQYF	TGTGCCAGCAGCAGCCCGGACCGCGCCACAGATACGCAGTATTTT
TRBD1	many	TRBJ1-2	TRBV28	CASGTAFLGYTF	TGTGCCAGCGGGACAGCCTTTCTTGGCTACACCTTC
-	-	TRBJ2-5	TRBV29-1	CSVKGGPQETQYF	TGCAGCGTTAAAGGCGGACCACAAGAGACCCAGTACTTC
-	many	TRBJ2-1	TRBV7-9	CASSLVLYEQFF	TGTGCCAGCAGCTTAGTTCTGTATGAGCAGTTCTTC
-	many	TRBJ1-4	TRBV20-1	CSAQGSGTLQLTTNEKLFF	TGCAGTGCGCAAGGGTCGGGGACTCTACAACTAACAACTAATGAAAAACTGTTTTTT
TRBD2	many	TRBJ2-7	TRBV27	CASSFGLAGTYEQYF	TGTGCCAGCAGTTTTGGACTAGCGGGTACCTACGAGCAGTACTTC
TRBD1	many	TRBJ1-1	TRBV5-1	CASSSDPSGTATEAFF	TGCGCCAGCAGCTCAGACCCATCCGGGACAGCCACTGAAGCTTTCTTT
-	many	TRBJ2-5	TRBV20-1	CSATGQIQETQYF	TGCAGTGCTACGGGACAAATCCAAGAGACCCAGTACTTC
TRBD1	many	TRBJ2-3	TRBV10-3	CAISPQGARGTDTQYF	TGTGCCATCAGCCCACAGGGGGCGCGGGGCACAGATACGCAGTATTTT
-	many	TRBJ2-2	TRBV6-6	CASRRDTNTGELFF	TGTGCCAGCCGACGGGACACCAACACCGGGGAGCTGTTTTTT